Sequencing of this T cell receptor (beta chain) was carried out in a study of human T cells and chemical hapten exposure. The study, taken as a whole, reports: Versus controls, significantly more large CDR3 similarity clusters arose from expanded TCRs. The number of TCRs over 1 in 1000 frequency stayed unchanged after DPC.

Attachment of unique molecular identifiers to individual cDNA molecules was performed in the library. A single record per CDR3 protein comes from TCRdb applying MiXCR to the RACE reads. The sample lists roughly 250,000 distinct CDR3 sequences, about 9.4% occurring once. This clonotype has a count of ten or more. Its antigen is currently unknown. V trimming: 1 base; J trimming: 0 bases; junction bases outside the gene matches: 3. This CDR3 spans 16 amino acids. CDR1 LGHDT and CDR2 YNNKEL come from the germline V gene (reference sequence). Time point specified: pre-sensitization, week 0. Treatment specified: therapeutic diphenylcyclopropenone sensitization with weekly scalp DPC. Sequencing started from total RNA isolated from unfractionated whole blood.

The TCR comes from a woman aged 35 to 49 with alopecia areata. Some clones in this sample may be carry-over from other donors' samples. The sequences come from whole blood, collected in connection with sensitization to the hapten diphenylcyclopropenone (DPC). V and J are TRBV3-1 and TRBJ2-1, with 7 bases identical to TRBD2. The CDR3 region has the DNA TGTGCCAGCAGCCAAGTTCAGCGGGGCTCCTACAATGAGCAGTTCTTC. As protein: CASSQVQRGSYNEQFF.